These 14 T cell receptor beta chains originate from one sample sequenced in a study of OX40 agonist ivuxolimab in advanced cancers. Method: immunoSEQ multiplex PCR; TCRdb's copy keeps in-frame clones and lacks some. Of under 80,000 clones listed, 80% to 90% are singletons. Sequences were derived from CD4+ or CD8+ T cells sorted from blood, sampled in a trial of the OX40 agonist ivuxolimab. These TCRs come from an adult with an advanced solid tumor such as melanoma, head and neck, liver or kidney cancer.

The V gene is TRBV6-5, the J gene TRBJ2-5; D unclear. In germline, CDR1 is MNHEY, CDR2 SVGAGI. There are 13 residues in the CDR3. V lost 4 bases and J 7 bases, leaving 13 bases between the germline ends. CDR3 coding DNA: TGTGCCAGCAGTTTTCCGGCGGTGGGGACCCAGTACTTC. It yields the protein CASSFPAVGTQYF.

The rearrangement uses TRBV28 and TRBJ1-2, with D perhaps TRBD1 (5 bases). Trimming removed 5 bases from V and 5 bases from J, with 15 bases in between. This CDR3 region has 14 residues. The germline CDR1 and CDR2 sequences are MDHEN and SYDVKM. CDR3 protein: CASSSPPTVYGYTF. Here the CDR3 DNA reads TGTGCCAGCAGTAGCCCCCCGACAGTTTATGGCTACACCTTC.

The V and J genes are TRBV2 and TRBJ2-2; 8 nucleotides align to TRBD1. Per the germline V gene, CDR1 is SNHLY and CDR2 is FYNNEI. Trimming cost V 6 bases and J 0 bases; bases outside gene matches: 3. CDR3 size: 15 residues. CDR3 sequence: CASRLTGANTGELFF. CDR3 nucleotide sequence: TGTGCCAGCAGGTTGACAGGGGCGAACACCGGGGAGCTGTTTTTT. Supplemented by reference TRBV2 and TRBJ2-2, the full variable domain reads EPEVTQTPSHQVTQMGQEVILRCVPISNHLYFYWYRQILGQKVEFLVSFYNNEISEKSEIFDDQFSVERPDGSNFTLKIRSTKLEDSAMYFCASRLTGANTGELFFGEGSRLTVL.

The gene calls are TRBV10-3 and TRBJ2-1; D call uncertain. The CDR3 extends over 13 amino acids. Germline CDR1 reads ENHRY; CDR2 reads SYGVKD. Trimming stripped 6 bases from V and 8 bases from J, with 14 bases between. In nucleotides, the CDR3 is TGTGCCATCAGCTCTCCAGGTCAGTATGAGCAGTTCTTC. Protein product: CAISSPGQYEQFF.

The gene calls are TRBV7-2 and TRBJ2-1; D may match TRBD1 or TRBD2 (6 bases each). Trimming cost V 1 base and J 7 bases, with 17 bases left between them. Germline CDR1 SGHTA, CDR2 FQGNSA. The CDR3 is 16 amino acids. CDR3: CASSLDILGGGNEQFF. As DNA, the CDR3 is TGTGCCAGCAGCTTAGATATACTAGGAGGGGGAAATGAGCAGTTCTTC.

V and J are TRBV6-5 and TRBJ1-2; D is unresolved. Trimming removed 4 bases from V and 7 bases from J, with 13 bases in between. Germline lookup yields CDR1 MNHEY and CDR2 SVGAGI. This CDR3 spans 13 amino acids. Here the CDR3 DNA reads TGTGCCAGCAGTTCGGACGCCGGGAGTGGCTACACCTTC. Protein product: CASSSDAGSGYTF.

The rearrangement links TRBV18 to TRBJ1-5; D gene uncertain. Looked up from germline, CDR1 is KGHSH and CDR2 is LQKENI. The CDR3 is 12 residues long. V was trimmed by 3 bases and J by 4 bases, leaving 4 bases between them. Here the CDR3 reads CASSPSNQPQHF. The DNA for the CDR3 is TGTGCCAGCTCACCCTCAAATCAGCCCCAGCATTTT.

The chain employs TRBV4-1 and TRBJ1-1; the match to TRBD1 covers 8 bases. J lost 1 base, V lost 5 bases, and 6 bases had no gene match. The CDR3 runs to 15 residues. Germline CDR1 and CDR2: MGHRA and YSYEKL. The CDR3 DNA sequence: TGCGCCAGCAGCATTTCAGACAGGGGGAACACTGAAGCTTTCTTT. It yields the protein CASSISDRGNTEAFF.

The J gene is TRBJ2-1, the V gene TRBV19, with D perhaps TRBD1 (6 bases). CDR1 and CDR2 from the germline V gene are LNHDA and SQIVND (reference sequence). With 10 bases removed from V and 2 bases from J, the gap between germline ends came to 12 bases. This CDR3 region has 13 residues. The CDR3 protein is CATTGPPYNEQFF. In nucleotides, the CDR3 is TGTGCCACAACAGGGCCCCCCTACAATGAGCAGTTCTTC.

The table lists this clone with a few counts. The chain employs TRBV13 and TRBJ1-3; D remains ambiguous. Germline V gene lookup returns CDR1 PRHDT and CDR2 FYEKMQ (reference sequence). CDR3 length: 19 amino acids. Trimming pared 5 bases from V and 2 bases from J, leaving 25 bases between. DNA for the CDR3: TGTGCCAGCAGCCCCACGGGATCAGCCGGGGAGCGGACTGGAAACACCATATATTTT. Protein sequence: CASSPTGSAGERTGNTIYF.

The chain recombines TRBV5-6 with TRBJ2-1, with D possibly being TRBD1 (6 bases). Germline assignment: CDR1 SGHDT and CDR2 YYEEEE. V gave up 5 bases and J gave up 8 bases, with 14 bases separating them. CDR3 length equals 13 residues. CDR3 in amino acids: CASRQGAGDEQFF. CDR3 sequence (DNA): TGTGCCAGCAGACAGGGCGCAGGTGATGAGCAGTTCTTC.

This chain uses TRBV5-8 with TRBJ1-4; no definite D call. This CDR3 has 15 amino acids. Deletions cut 4 bases from V and 0 bases from J, with 10 bases between. Germline CDR1 is SGHTS and CDR2 is YDEGEE. The chain's CDR3 is CASSGRTATNEKLFF. DNA of the CDR3: TGTGCCAGCAGCGGGCGGACCGCAACTAATGAAAAACTGTTTTTT. The complete variable domain, with remaining parts taken from reference TRBV5-8 and TRBJ1-4, reads EAGVTQSPTHLIKTRGQQATLRCSPISGHTSVYWYQQALGLGLQFLLWYDEGEERNRGNFPPRFSGRQFPNYSSELNVNALELEDSALYLCASSGRTATNEKLFFGSGTQLSVL.

The chain has TRBV19 and TRBJ1-1; D call uncertain. Germline V gene sequence: CDR1 LNHDA, CDR2 SQIVND (reference sequence). The V end was cut by 4 bases, the J end by 4 bases, with 10 bases between. The CDR3 is made up of 13 amino acids. The CDR3 DNA sequence: TGTGCCAGTAGTAAGGAGGGAACCACTGAAGCTTTCTTT. Protein product: CASSKEGTTEAFF.

This clone was observed once. The chain joins TRBV5-1 to TRBJ1-4; D is ambiguous. CDR3 length: 14 residues. Trimming took off 5 bases at V and 0 bases at J, with 8 bases between the two ends. Germline-derived CDR1 and CDR2 are SGHRS and YFSETQ. The CDR3 spells CASRGTSTNEKLFF. The CDR3 DNA reads as TGCGCCAGCAGGGGTACTTCAACTAATGAAAAACTGTTTTTT.